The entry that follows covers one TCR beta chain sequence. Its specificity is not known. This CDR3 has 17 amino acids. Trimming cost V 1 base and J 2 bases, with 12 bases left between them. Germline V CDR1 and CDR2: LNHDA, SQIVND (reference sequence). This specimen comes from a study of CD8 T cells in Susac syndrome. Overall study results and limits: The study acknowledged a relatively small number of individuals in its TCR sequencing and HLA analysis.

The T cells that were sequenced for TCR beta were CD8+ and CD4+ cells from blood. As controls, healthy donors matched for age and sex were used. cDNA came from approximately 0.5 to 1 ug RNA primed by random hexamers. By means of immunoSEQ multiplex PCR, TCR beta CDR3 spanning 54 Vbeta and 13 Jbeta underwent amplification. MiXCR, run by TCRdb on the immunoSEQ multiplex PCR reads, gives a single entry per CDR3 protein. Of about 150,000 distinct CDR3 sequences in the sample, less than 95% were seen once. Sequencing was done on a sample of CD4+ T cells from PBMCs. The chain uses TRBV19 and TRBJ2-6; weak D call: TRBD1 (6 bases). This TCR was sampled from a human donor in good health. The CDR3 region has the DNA TGTGCCAGTAGTATAGCGGCCAGGGGTACTGGGGCCAACGTCCTGACTTTC. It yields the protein CASSIAARGTGANVLTF. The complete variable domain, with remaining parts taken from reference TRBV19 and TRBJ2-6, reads DGGITQSPKYLFRKEGQNVTLSCEQNLNHDAMYWYRQDPGQGLRLIYYSQIVNDFQKGDIAEGYSVSREKKESFPLTVTSAQKNPTAFYLCASSIAARGTGANVLTFGAGSRLTVL.